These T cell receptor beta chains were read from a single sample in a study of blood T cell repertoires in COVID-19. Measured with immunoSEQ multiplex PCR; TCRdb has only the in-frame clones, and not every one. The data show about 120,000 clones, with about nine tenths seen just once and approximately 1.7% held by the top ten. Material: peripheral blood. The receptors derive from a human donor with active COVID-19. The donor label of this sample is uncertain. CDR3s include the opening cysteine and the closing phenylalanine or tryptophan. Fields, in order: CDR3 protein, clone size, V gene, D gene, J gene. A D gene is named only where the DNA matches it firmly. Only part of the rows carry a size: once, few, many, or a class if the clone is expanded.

CASSYSTGAGNTIYF once TRBV6-5 TRBD1 TRBJ1-3
CASSLQGSYEQYF NA TRBV27 NA TRBJ2-7
CASSLSAGPPTVEQYF NA TRBV27 TRBD2 TRBJ2-7
CASSVTTKTDRSGNTIYF few TRBV6-4 NA TRBJ1-3
CASSFFGTGSNYGYTF NA TRBV5-6 TRBD1 TRBJ1-2
CASSPIDLSRTEAFF NA TRBV6-2/TRBV6-3 NA TRBJ1-1
CASSRTSTGGETQYF NA TRBV7-2 TRBD1 TRBJ2-5
CASSQVGSGGNEQFF NA TRBV4-3 TRBD2 TRBJ2-1
CASSPSTSGGLPGANVLTF NA TRBV11-2 TRBD2 TRBJ2-6
CASSRDSPYGYTF NA TRBV12-3/TRBV12-4 TRBD1 TRBJ1-2
CASLISSGSTDTQYF NA TRBV19 TRBD2 TRBJ2-3
CASSPFGSFSGNTIYF NA TRBV3-1/TRBV3-2 NA TRBJ1-3
CASSLASGGYNEQFF NA TRBV7-6 TRBD2 TRBJ2-1
CALDLTGAEAFF NA TRBV30 TRBD1 TRBJ1-1
CASSQDTGTVYEQYF NA TRBV4-3 TRBD1 TRBJ2-7
CASSSTGNNSPLHF NA TRBV18 NA TRBJ1-6
CASSVGRYNEQFF NA TRBV9 NA TRBJ2-1
CASSSTRLSGDTQYF NA TRBV6-5 NA TRBJ2-3
CASSLLNLAGGVTGELFF NA TRBV11-3 TRBD2 TRBJ2-2
CASRDRQTDTQYF NA TRBV7-9 NA TRBJ2-3
CSVKQGDTQYF NA TRBV29-1 TRBD1 TRBJ2-3
CASSTRQGARGNQPQHF NA TRBV19 TRBD1 TRBJ1-5
CASLGRGSEAFF NA TRBV3-1/TRBV3-2 NA TRBJ1-1
CASSLSGSPLHF NA TRBV3-1/TRBV3-2 NA TRBJ1-6
CASSHGSGSAGYGYTF NA TRBV5-6 NA TRBJ1-2
CASSPGAGASPLHF once TRBV18 NA TRBJ1-6
CASSTGDRDEQFF NA TRBV19 NA TRBJ2-1
CASSSGTSYEQYF NA TRBV6-2/TRBV6-3 NA TRBJ2-7
CASSRGMTQYF NA TRBV3-1/TRBV3-2 NA TRBJ2-5
CASSPPTVSYEQYF NA TRBV7-9 NA TRBJ2-7
CASSYSRWGELFF NA TRBV6-5 NA TRBJ1-4
CASSPEQGLRNIQYF NA TRBV5-4 NA TRBJ2-4
CASRPGTGGELNTEAFF NA TRBV19 TRBD1 TRBJ1-1
CSVDRVEQYNGEQFF NA TRBV29-1 NA TRBJ2-1
CASSEPILGYEQYF NA TRBV6-2/TRBV6-3 NA TRBJ2-7
CASRGQNTEAFF NA TRBV27 NA TRBJ1-1
CASSSTGVETQYF NA TRBV5-1 TRBD1 TRBJ2-5
CASSEEAGVGTEAFF NA TRBV2 NA TRBJ1-1
CASSVADPLAGGYNEQFF NA TRBV9 TRBD2 TRBJ2-1
CASTPYAGTQETQYF NA TRBV5-1 NA TRBJ2-5
CASSFRQVYSYEQYF once TRBV7-2 NA TRBJ2-7
CASSLRGGAAGELFF NA TRBV27 TRBD2 TRBJ2-2
CASSDSAGRAYNEQFF NA TRBV6-4 TRBD2 TRBJ2-1
CASSLAFTDTQYF NA TRBV7-2 NA TRBJ2-3
CASSSWGTGGDADTQYF NA TRBV5-1 TRBD1 TRBJ2-3
CASSLDKDNQETQYF NA TRBV11-3 NA TRBJ2-5
CASSLFTGGTNYGYTF NA TRBV7-2 NA TRBJ1-2
CASSRGMRGALNTGELFF NA TRBV4-3 TRBD2 TRBJ2-2
CASSVVLAGGGYTGELFF NA TRBV9 TRBD2 TRBJ2-2
CASSLWTGAYNEQFF NA TRBV7-2 TRBD1 TRBJ2-1
CASSYFPGHSPPLHF once TRBV28 NA TRBJ1-6